This entry concerns a single T cell receptor (beta chain). Original processing methods: Reference gene primers were amplified, and this amplification served to estimate nucleated cell counts. Assay: immunoSEQ multiplex PCR; the TCRdb copy retains only in-frame clones and omits some. V, J and clone size reflect that table, while D and trimming were determined from the DNA. Of about 140,000 clones detected, 70% to 90% appear once; the ten largest clones hold 9.5% to 12%. The source of the sample is a study of blood T cell repertoires in COVID-19. The CDR3 spans 12 residues. Germline CDR1 reads MNHEY; CDR2 reads SMNVEV (reference sequence). The V and J ends lost 8 bases and 8 bases respectively, with 12 bases between them.

Sequenced sample: peripheral blood. The chain combines TRBV27 with TRBJ1-4; D is possibly TRBD1 (5 bases). This receptor was identified in a woman of 80 years or more with acute or convalescent COVID-19. Written as DNA, the CDR3 is TGTGCCAGCGGGGCCAAGGGCGAAAAACTGTTTTTT. Protein sequence: CASGAKGEKLFF.